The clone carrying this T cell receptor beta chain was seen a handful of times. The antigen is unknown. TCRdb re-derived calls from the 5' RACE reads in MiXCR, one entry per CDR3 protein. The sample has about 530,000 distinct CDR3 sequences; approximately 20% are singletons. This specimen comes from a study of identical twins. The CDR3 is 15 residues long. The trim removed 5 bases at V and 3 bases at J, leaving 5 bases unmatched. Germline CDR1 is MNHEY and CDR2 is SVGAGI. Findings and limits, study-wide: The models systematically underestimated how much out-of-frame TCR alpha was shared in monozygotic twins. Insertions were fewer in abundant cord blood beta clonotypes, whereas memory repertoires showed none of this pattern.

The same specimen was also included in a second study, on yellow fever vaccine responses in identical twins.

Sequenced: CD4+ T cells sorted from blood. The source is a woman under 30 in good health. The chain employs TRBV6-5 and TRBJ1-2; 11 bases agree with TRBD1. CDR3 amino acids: CASSNRDRGYYGYTF. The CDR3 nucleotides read TGTGCCAGCAGTAACCGGGACAGGGGGTACTATGGCTACACCTTC.